This T cell receptor (beta chain) was recorded in a study of response to subunit inactivated influenza vaccine. One entry per CDR3 protein, called by TCRdb with MiXCR from the RT-PCR reads. Of some 500,000 distinct CDR3 sequences in the sample, 16% were seen once. This clonotype has only a few counts. Its antigen is currently unknown. Whole-study findings and limits: With each seasonal influenza vaccination, the authors suggested, few new T cells are recruited.

The material was CD4+ T cells sorted from PBMCs, obtained 23 to 25 months after vaccination. This clonotype was sampled from a man aged 45-69 years who received an inactivated influenza vaccine.

CDR3 region: CASSQDRVTPSTDTQYF. In nucleotides, the CDR3 is TGTGCCAGCAGCCAAGATAGGGTGACTCCTAGCACAGATACGCAGTATTTT. The chain is built from TRBV14 and TRBJ2-3; D gene unclear. V lost 0 bases to trimming and J lost 0 bases, with 13 bases between them. CDR3 length: 17 amino acids. Germline CDR1 is SGHDN and CDR2 is FVKESK. Variable domain in full (rest from reference TRBV14 and TRBJ2-3): EAGVTQFPSHSVIEKGQTVTLRCDPISGHDNLYWYRRVMGKEIKFLLHFVKESKQDESGMPNNRFLAERTGGTYSTLKVQPAELEDSGVYFCASSQDRVTPSTDTQYFGPGTRLTVL.